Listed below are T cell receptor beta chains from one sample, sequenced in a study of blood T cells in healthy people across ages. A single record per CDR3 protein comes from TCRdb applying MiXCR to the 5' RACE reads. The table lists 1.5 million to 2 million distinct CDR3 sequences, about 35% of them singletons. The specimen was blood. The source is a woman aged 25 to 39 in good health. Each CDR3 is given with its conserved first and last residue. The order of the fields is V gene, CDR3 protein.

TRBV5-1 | CASSLAMPTPNTEAFF
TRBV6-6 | CASSYLGTGGNEQFF
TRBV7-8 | CASSSEVAVTLGEQYF
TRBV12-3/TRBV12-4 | CASSLSPEGSYNSPLHF
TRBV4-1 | CASSQDPVGAQREKLFF
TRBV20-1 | CSAIGDYTLRIYEQYF
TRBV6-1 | CASFRGRISYNEQFF
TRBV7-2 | CASSSDLADAKNIQYF
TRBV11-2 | CASSLESSGRDEQYF
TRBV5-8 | CASSLGHASGANVLTF
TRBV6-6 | CASTKDRANQPQHF